This T cell receptor beta chain originates from a study of CD4 T cells in relation to SARS-CoV-2 and coronaviruses. Background on the study: After 10 days of antigen culture, PBMC TCR beta CDR3s were sequenced.

As regards this clone: The target antigen is unknown.

The method was immunoSEQ multiplex PCR; TCRdb's version includes in-frame clones alone and lacks a portion of them. Here the sample spans tens of thousands of clones, 75% to 85% being singletons. This CDR3 is built from 19 residues. Per the germline V gene, CDR1 is LNHDA and CDR2 is SQIVND (reference sequence). Trimming cost V 5 bases and J 1 base; bases outside gene matches: 14. Before the COVID-19 pandemic, during about 2011-2019, CD4+ T cells were taken from unexposed donors. CD4+ T cells were isolated from the cells after around 9 days of culture. Sequenced input: CD4+ T cells from PBMCs, cultured in vitro. The origin of this receptor is a human donor in good health. The chain has TRBV19 and TRBJ2-4; 10 nucleotides align to TRBD1. CDR3 coding DNA: TGTGCCAGTAGTCCTCCGGGACAGGGGAAGGGGGTGGCCAAAAACATTCAGTACTTC. This gives the protein CASSPPGQGKGVAKNIQYF. The full variable domain, its missing parts supplied by reference TRBV19 and TRBJ2-4, is DGGITQSPKYLFRKEGQNVTLSCEQNLNHDAMYWYRQDPGQGLRLIYYSQIVNDFQKGDIAEGYSVSREKKESFPLTVTSAQKNPTAFYLCASSPPGQGKGVAKNIQYFGAGTRLSVL.